This T cell receptor beta chain was observed in a study of blood T cell dynamics during melanoma immunotherapy. Study-level information: First-line therapy was either pembrolizumab or nivolumab with ipilimumab for metastatic melanoma. Findings and limits, study-wide: Among sorted CD8+ subsets, immune-effector cells had the highest clonality and cell-free DNA similarity.

Time point defined: week 3, after first cycle of checkpoint inhibitor. Blood was drawn before treatment and at week 3 after checkpoint blockade. Apart from two fast progressors, RECIST 1.1 response was judged 12 weeks post-infusion. Comments on this clone: Antigen: not known.

Trimming removed 4 bases from V and 2 bases from J, with 21 bases in between. The length of the CDR3 is 18 residues. The protocol was immunoSEQ multiplex PCR, while the TCRdb copy is restricted to in-frame clones and leaves out a portion. Here the sample spans more than 10,000 clones, 90% to 95% being singletons. This clonotype was sampled from a human donor with melanoma. The input for sequencing was effector memory CD8+ T cells from blood, taken from a patient treated with checkpoint blockade. This rearrangement joins TRBV5-3 to TRBJ2-2; TRBD2 is a possible D gene (6 bases). TRBV5-3 is marked as an open reading frame, function uncertain. The CDR3 reads CARSTPGWRGDNTGELFF. CDR3 coding DNA: TGTGCCAGAAGCACCCCAGGGTGGCGCGGGGATAACACCGGGGAGCTGTTTTTT.